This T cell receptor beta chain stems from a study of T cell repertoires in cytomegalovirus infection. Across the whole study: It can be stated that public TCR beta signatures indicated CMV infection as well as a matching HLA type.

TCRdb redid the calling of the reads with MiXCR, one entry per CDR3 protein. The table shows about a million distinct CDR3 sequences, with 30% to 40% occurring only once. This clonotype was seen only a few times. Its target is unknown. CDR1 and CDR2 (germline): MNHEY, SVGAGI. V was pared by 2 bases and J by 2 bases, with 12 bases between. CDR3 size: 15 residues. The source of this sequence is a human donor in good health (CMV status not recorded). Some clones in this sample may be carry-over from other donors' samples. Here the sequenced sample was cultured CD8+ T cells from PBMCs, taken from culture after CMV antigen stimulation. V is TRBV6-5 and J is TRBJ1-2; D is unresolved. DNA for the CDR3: TGTGCCAGCAGTTACGGACGGGGTCTAAACTATGGCTACACCTTC. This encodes CASSYGRGLNYGYTF.